This T cell receptor (beta chain) appears in the sequencing data of a study of vaccination effects on CD4 cells after COVID-19. Study-level findings and limits: Marked clonal contraction of both clone types appeared late after vaccination.

ViraFEST assay sequencing came after antigen-specific CD4+ T cells were expanded with viral peptide pools. Upon completion of 10 to 11 days in culture, CD4+ T cells were isolated. Participants each got two BNT162b2 or mRNA-1273 vaccine doses. Some clones are missing from TCRdb's copy, which holds only in-frame ones; the method was immunoSEQ multiplex PCR. The data show roughly 41,000 clones, with about 74% seen just once and approximately 16% held by the top ten. The CDR3 runs to 14 residues. V lost 3 bases to trimming and J lost 1 base, with 9 bases between them. Germline V lookup: CDR1 MNHEY, CDR2 SVGAGI. Worth noting for this clone: The antigen remains unidentified.

The chain carries TRBV6-5 and TRBJ1-1; possible D gene TRBD1, 5 bases. Sequencing was performed on CD4+ T cells from PBMCs cultured with HCoV-OC43 spike peptides, taken after COVID-19 vaccination. Subset here: HCoV-OC43 spike overlapping peptide pool stimulation. The receptor's source is a human donor who received a COVID-19 vaccine. For the CDR3, the DNA is TGTGCCAGCAGTTATATTCAGGGGAACACTGAAGCTTTCTTT. Its translation is CASSYIQGNTEAFF.